This T cell receptor (beta chain) was profiled in a study of tumor-infiltrating lymphocytes in primary liver carcinoma. Study in general: Sample counts of productive TCRbeta reads spanned roughly 3.5 to 7.13 million; these counts were similar across tissue types.

Findings and limits, study-wide: Blood fell significantly below tumors in its top-250-clone fraction (p = 0.039). Detection in all five tumor regions applied to only about 7-25% of top clones.

cDNA specific to TCR beta was made from around 530 ng of total RNA, with a constant-region primer employed for priming. It was through three nested multiplex PCR rounds of slightly modified ARM-PCR that TCR beta libraries arose. Rounds one and two of PCR, each of roughly 10 cycles, were primed with TRBV1-TRBV30 forward primers and a C-beta reverse primer. MiXCR, applied by TCRdb to the multiplex PCR reads, yields one record per CDR3 protein. The sample includes approximately 120,000 distinct CDR3 sequences, 50% to 80% of them seen just once. After removal of 4 bases from V and 5 bases from J, the junction contained 13 bases not matched to a gene. This CDR3 region has 16 residues. CDR1 and CDR2 from the germline V gene are MDHEN and SYDVKM. Co-extracting RNA and DNA was done with 20-30 mg of unsorted bulk tissue as input. No patient had received treatment, and all had chronic HBV infection. Remarks on this clonotype: What it binds is not known.

The sample consisted of liver tumor tissue from sampling region 3. Subset given: tumor region T3, left-lateral pole. The TCR originated in an older woman with primary liver carcinoma and hepatitis B virus infection. V and J are TRBV28 and TRBJ2-7, with 8 positions matching TRBD2. Written as DNA, the CDR3 is TGTGCCAGCAGTTCGTCCGGGGCGGGAGGTCGGAACGAGCAGTACTTC. Encoded protein: CASSSSGAGGRNEQYF. Full variable domain (missing parts from reference TRBV28 and TRBJ2-7): DVKVTQSSRYLVKRTGEKVFLECVQDMDHENMFWYRQDPGLGLRLIYFSYDVKMKEKGDIPEGYSVSREKKERFSLILESASTNQTSMYLCASSSSGAGGRNEQYFGPGTRLTVT.